These 6 T cell receptor beta chains were all obtained from the same sample, sequenced in a study of OX40 agonist ivuxolimab in advanced cancers. Produced via immunoSEQ multiplex PCR; TCRdb's table is partial and in-frame only. The sample has more than 65,000 clones; about 91% are singletons. Sequenced material: CD4+ or CD8+ T cells sorted from blood, taken in a trial of the OX40 agonist ivuxolimab. The receptor source for this set is an adult with an advanced solid tumor such as melanoma, head and neck, liver or kidney cancer.

The chain carries TRBV28 and TRBJ2-5; 10 bases align to TRBD2. Germline-derived CDR1 and CDR2 are MDHEN and SYDVKM. The CDR3 is 18 residues long. V was clipped by 1 base and J by 4 bases; unmatched bases: 12. The CDR3 DNA is TGTGCCAGCAGTTTATCTGAGCGGGGGGGCGTCATTGGAGAGACCCAGTACTTC. Translating gives CASSLSERGGVIGETQYF.

The chain uses TRBV19 and TRBJ2-1; TRBD2 aligns across 9 bases. Trimming took 1 base from V and 8 from J; bases not matched to a gene: 6. This CDR3 has 15 amino acids. Germline V CDR1 and CDR2: LNHDA, SQIVND (reference sequence). CDR3 bases: TGTGCCAGTAGTATAGCTCGCGGGGGGGTGTATGAGCAGTTCTTC. Translation: CASSIARGGVYEQFF.

The V and J genes are TRBV6-1 and TRBJ2-1; the D call may be TRBD1 or TRBD2 (5 bases each). The CDR3 extends over 12 amino acids. The germline CDR1 and CDR2 sequences are MNHNS and SASEGT. V lost 7 bases and J 9 bases, leaving 13 bases between the germline ends. The CDR3 spells CASTLRDGEQFF. CDR3 in DNA: TGTGCCAGCACCCTGAGGGACGGTGAGCAGTTCTTC.

This clone came up once. J is TRBJ2-1 and V is TRBV6-5, with D possibly being TRBD2 (7 bases). This CDR3 contains 15 residues. Germline V gene data show CDR1 as MNHEY and CDR2 as SVGAGI. Trimming removed 1 base at V and 10 bases at J, with 17 bases between. This CDR3 reads CASSYWKGGGREQFF. The CDR3 coding sequence is TGTGCCAGCAGTTACTGGAAGGGGGGGGGTAGGGAGCAGTTCTTC.

This chain links TRBV11-1 with TRBJ2-7; TRBD1 agrees at 7 bases. The CDR3 loop spans 14 amino acids. V dropped 3 bases and J dropped 3; count of bases not matched to a gene: 5. Germline V gives CDR1 SGHAT, CDR2 FQDESV (reference sequence). CDR3 sequence: CASSLGQLLYEQYF. Here the CDR3 DNA reads TGTGCCAGCAGCTTGGGACAGCTCCTCTACGAGCAGTACTTC.

The chain is built from TRBV29-1 and TRBJ2-7; either TRBD1 or TRBD2 may supply D (6 bases each). Germline V gene data show CDR1 as SQVTM and CDR2 as ANQGSEA. The CDR3 contains 12 residues. Trimming took off 4 bases at V and 5 bases at J, with 12 bases between the two ends. The CDR3 sequence: CSVAGGPNEQYF. CDR3 DNA sequence: TGCAGCGTTGCCGGGGGCCCCAACGAGCAGTACTTC.